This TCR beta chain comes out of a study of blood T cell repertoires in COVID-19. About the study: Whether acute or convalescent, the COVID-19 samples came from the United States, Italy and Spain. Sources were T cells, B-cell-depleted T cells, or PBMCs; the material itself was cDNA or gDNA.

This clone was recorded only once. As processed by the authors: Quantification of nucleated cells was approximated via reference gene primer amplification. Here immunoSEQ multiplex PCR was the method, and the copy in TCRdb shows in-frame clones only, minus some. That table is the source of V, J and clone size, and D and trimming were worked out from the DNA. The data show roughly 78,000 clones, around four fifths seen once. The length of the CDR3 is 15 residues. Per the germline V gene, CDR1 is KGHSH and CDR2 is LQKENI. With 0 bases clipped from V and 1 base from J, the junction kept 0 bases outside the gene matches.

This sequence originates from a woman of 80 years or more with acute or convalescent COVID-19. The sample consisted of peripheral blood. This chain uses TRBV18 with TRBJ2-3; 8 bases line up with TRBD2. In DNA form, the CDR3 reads TGTGCCAGCTCACCACCTAGCGGGGGCACAGATACGCAGTATTTT. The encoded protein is CASSPPSGGTDTQYF.